This TCR beta chain was recorded in a study of lymphopenia after photon versus proton radiotherapy (dated by TCRdb to about 2019). For context, the study as a whole: Photon and proton radiation therapy were compared by the study for their immunological effects in patients with gastrointestinal tumors who developed high-grade lymphopenia. A cohort of some 21 patients with gastrointestinal tumors who received either photon or proton therapy and subsequently developed lymphopenia was included. The goal of the study was to describe how the two radiation modalities differ in their effects on the immune system. Here is what the overall study found, with its caveats: Across the cohort, among patients who died, a greater drop in TCR diversity after the nadir was inversely correlated with overall survival time. The survival association was assessed only in patients who died, and better survival with proton therapy was presented by the authors as a possibility rather than a demonstrated result. After the lymphocyte count nadir, repertoires from photon-treated patients showed oligoclonal expansion, particularly of CD8+ Temra cells, and this expansion drove the decline in diversity. Proton-treated patients stayed relatively stable during treatment, while photon-treated patients lost naive T cells and TCR diversity and gained effector/memory populations.

Regarding this clone: Its antigen remains undetermined. No base-level quality is on record; no much larger clone is a single base apart.

CDR1 WNHNN and CDR2 SYGVQD are derived from the germline V gene (reference sequence). Clipping removes 5 bases from V and 6 bases from J, with 6 as the unmatched junction base count. Reading from cysteine to phenylalanine, the CDR3 counts 16 amino acids. The retained sequence is limited to the CDR3, 48 bases, with the frame set at the first base. The receptor library was made with the immunoSEQ multiplex PCR assay. T cell repertoires were profiled with deep sequencing of rearranged TCR beta loci together with multiparametric flow cytometry. Here the immuneACCESS table is served through TCRdb, limited to in-frame sequences with V and J called. Missing clones are a known gap in these copies; in checked studies unresolved V genes cover under half, and the rest lacks a known reason. Recorded for this sample are some 30,000 clones; 90% of them occurred a single time. Together, the top ten hold about 7% of the sample.

Rearrangement joined TRBV10-1 to TRBJ2-1; the junction holds 14 bases that match TRBD2. The input for sequencing was peripheral blood, taken from a patient treated with photon-based radiotherapy. The clonotype originates from a woman aged 50 to 60 with pancreatic cancer. The CDR3 reads as follows: CASSPGLAGGSNEQFF. Here is the DNA: TGCGCCAGCAGTCCTGGACTAGCGGGGGGTTCCAATGAGCAGTTCTTC.